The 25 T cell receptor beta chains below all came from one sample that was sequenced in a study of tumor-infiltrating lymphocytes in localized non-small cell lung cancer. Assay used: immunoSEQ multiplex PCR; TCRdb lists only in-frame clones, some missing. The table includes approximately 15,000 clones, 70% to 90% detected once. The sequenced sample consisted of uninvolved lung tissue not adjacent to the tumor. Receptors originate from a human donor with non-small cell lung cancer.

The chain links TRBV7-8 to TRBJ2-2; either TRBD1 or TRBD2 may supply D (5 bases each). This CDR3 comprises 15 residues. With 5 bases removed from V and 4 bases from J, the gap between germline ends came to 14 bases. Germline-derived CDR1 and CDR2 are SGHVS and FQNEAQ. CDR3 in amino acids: CASSPSGASTGELFF. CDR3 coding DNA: TGTGCCAGCAGCCCCTCCGGGGCGAGCACCGGGGAGCTGTTTTTT.

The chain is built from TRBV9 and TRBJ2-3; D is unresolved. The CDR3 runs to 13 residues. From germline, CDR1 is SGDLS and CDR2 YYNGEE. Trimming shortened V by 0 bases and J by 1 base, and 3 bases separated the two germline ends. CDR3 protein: CASSVGGTDTQYF. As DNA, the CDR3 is TGTGCCAGCAGCGTAGGGGGCACAGATACGCAGTATTTT.

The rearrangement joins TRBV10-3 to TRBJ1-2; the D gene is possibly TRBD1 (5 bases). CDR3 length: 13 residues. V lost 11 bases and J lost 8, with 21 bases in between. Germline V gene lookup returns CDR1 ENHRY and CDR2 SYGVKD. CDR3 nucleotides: TGTGCCGCCAGGGTCCAAAACTTGGACGGCTACACCTTC. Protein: CAARVQNLDGYTF.

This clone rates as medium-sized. CDR3 region: CASSLRQRDPSNQPQHF. CDR3 DNA sequence: TGTGCCAGCTCACTTAGACAGAGAGACCCTAGCAATCAGCCCCAGCATTTT. This chain uses TRBV18 with TRBJ1-5; tentatively, D is TRBD1 (5 bases). The CDR3 contains 17 residues. Trimming cost V 4 bases and J 0 bases, with 16 bases left between them. The germline CDR1 and CDR2 sequences are KGHSH and LQKENI.

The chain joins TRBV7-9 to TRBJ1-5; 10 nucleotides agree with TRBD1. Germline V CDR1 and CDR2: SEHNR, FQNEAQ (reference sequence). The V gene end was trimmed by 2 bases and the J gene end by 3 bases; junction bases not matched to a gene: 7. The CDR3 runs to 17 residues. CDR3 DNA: TGTGCCAGCAGCTTATACGGGACAGGGGACTACAATCAGCCCCAGCATTTT. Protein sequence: CASSLYGTGDYNQPQHF.

The CDR3 region has the DNA TGCAGCGTAAGCCCGCCAGGGGGCGCGGGCTATGGCTACACCTTC. It translates to CSVSPPGGAGYGYTF. The chain employs TRBV29-1 and TRBJ1-2, with 8 positions matching TRBD1. V was clipped by 6 bases and J by 4 bases; unmatched bases: 13. There are 15 residues in the CDR3. CDR1 is SQVTM and CDR2 is ANQGSEA in the germline V gene.

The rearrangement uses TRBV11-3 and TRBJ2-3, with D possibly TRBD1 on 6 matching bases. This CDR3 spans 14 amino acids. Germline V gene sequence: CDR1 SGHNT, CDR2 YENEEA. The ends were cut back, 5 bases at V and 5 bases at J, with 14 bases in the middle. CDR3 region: CASSLNRVQDTQYF. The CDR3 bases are TGTGCCAGCAGCCTTAACAGGGTACAAGATACGCAGTATTTT.

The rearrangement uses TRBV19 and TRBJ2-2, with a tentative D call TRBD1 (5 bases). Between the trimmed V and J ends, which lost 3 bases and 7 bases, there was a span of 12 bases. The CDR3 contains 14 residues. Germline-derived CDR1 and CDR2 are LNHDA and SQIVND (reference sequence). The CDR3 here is CASSIYQQGGELFF. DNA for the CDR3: TGTGCCAGTAGTATTTACCAGCAGGGCGGGGAGCTGTTTTTT.

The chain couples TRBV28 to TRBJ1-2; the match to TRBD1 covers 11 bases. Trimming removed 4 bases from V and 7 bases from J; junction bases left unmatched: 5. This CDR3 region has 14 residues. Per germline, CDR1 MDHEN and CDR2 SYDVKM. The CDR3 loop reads CASSSGQGARGYTF. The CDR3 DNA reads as TGTGCCAGCAGTTCCGGACAGGGGGCGCGTGGCTACACCTTC.

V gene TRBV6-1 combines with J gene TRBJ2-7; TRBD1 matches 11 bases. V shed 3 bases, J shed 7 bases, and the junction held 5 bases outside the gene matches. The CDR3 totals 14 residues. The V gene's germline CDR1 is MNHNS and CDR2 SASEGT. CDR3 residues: CASSDGQGASEQYF. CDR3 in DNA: TGTGCCAGCAGTGACGGACAGGGGGCGAGTGAGCAGTACTTC.

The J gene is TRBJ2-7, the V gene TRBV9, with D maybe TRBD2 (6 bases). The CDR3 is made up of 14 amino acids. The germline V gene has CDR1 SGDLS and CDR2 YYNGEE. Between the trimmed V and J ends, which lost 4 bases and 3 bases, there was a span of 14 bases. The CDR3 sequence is CASSRGGDHYEQYF. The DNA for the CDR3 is TGTGCCAGCAGCCGAGGCGGGGACCACTACGAGCAGTACTTC.

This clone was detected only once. The CDR3 coding sequence is TGTGCCAGCAGCTTGTACCCGGGCACAGAGACCCAGTACTTC. It yields the protein CASSLYPGTETQYF. The chain carries TRBV5-6 and TRBJ2-5; the D is unclear. Trimming shortened V by 1 base and J by 4 bases, and 11 bases separated the two germline ends. CDR1 and CDR2 from the germline V gene are SGHDT and YYEEEE. This CDR3 is 14 amino acids long.

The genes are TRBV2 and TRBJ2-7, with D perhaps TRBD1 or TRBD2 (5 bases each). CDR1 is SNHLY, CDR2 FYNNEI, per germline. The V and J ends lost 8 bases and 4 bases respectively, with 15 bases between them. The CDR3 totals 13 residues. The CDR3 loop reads CASLQGGGYEQYF. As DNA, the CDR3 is TGTGCCAGCCTCCAGGGTGGGGGATACGAGCAGTACTTC. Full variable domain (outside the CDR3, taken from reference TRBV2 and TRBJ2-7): EPEVTQTPSHQVTQMGQEVILRCVPISNHLYFYWYRQILGQKVEFLVSFYNNEISEKSEIFDDQFSVERPDGSNFTLKIRSTKLEDSAMYFCASLQGGGYEQYFGPGTRLTVT.

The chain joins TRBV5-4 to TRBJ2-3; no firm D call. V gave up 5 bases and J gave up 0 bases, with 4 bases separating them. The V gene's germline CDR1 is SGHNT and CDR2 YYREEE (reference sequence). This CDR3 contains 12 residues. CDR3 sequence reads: CASRISTDTQYF. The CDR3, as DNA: TGTGCCAGCAGGATTAGCACAGATACGCAGTATTTT. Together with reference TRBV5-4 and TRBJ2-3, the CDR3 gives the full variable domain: ETGVTQSPTHLIKTRGQQVTLRCSSQSGHNTVSWYQQALGQGPQFIFQYYREEENGRGNFPPRFSGLQFPNYSSELNVNALELDDSALYLCASRISTDTQYFGPGTRLTVL.

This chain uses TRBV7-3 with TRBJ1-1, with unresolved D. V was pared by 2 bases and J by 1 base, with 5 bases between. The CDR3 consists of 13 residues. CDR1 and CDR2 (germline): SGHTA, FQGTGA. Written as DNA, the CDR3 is TGTGCCAGCAGCTTACGCCCGAACACTGAAGCTTTCTTT. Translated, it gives CASSLRPNTEAFF.

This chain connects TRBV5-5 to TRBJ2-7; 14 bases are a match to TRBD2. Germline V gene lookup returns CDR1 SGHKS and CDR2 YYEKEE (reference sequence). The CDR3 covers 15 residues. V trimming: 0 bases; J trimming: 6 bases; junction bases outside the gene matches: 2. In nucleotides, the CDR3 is TGTGCCAGCAGCTTGGTGGGGACTAGCGGGAGCGAGCAGTACTTC. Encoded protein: CASSLVGTSGSEQYF. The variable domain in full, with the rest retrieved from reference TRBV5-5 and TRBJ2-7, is DAGVTQSPTHLIKTRGQQVTLRCSPISGHKSVSWYQQVLGQGPQFIFQYYEKEERGRGNFPDRFSARQFPNYSSELNVNALLLGDSALYLCASSLVGTSGSEQYFGPGTRLTVT.

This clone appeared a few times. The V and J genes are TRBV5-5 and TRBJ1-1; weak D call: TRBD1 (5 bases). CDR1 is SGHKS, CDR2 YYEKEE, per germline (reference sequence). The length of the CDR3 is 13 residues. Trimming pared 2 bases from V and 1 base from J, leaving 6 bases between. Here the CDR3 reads CASSFGANTEAFF. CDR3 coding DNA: TGTGCCAGCAGCTTTGGGGCGAACACTGAAGCTTTCTTT.

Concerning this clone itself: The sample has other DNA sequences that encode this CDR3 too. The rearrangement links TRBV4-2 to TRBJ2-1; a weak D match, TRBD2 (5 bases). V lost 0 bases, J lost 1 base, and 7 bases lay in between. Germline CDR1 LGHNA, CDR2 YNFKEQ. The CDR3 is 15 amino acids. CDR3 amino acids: CASSQDRGSYNEQFF. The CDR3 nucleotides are TGTGCCAGCAGCCAAGATAGAGGGTCCTACAATGAGCAGTTCTTC.

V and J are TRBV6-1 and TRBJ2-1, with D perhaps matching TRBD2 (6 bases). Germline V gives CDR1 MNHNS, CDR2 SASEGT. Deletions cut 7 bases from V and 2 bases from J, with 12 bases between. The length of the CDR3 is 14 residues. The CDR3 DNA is TGTGCCAGCAAAGAGGGAGGAACCTACAATGAGCAGTTCTTC. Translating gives CASKEGGTYNEQFF.

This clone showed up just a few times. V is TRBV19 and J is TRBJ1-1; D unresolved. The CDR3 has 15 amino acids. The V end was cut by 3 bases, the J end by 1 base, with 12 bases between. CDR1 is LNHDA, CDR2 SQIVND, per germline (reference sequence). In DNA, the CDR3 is TGTGCCAGTAGTATGAGAACAGCAAGGAACACTGAAGCTTTCTTT. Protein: CASSMRTARNTEAFF.

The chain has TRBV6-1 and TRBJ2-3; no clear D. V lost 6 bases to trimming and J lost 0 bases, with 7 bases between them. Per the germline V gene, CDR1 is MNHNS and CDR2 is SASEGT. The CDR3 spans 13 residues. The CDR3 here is CASRPSSTDTQYF. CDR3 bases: TGTGCCAGCAGACCGTCTAGCACAGATACGCAGTATTTT.

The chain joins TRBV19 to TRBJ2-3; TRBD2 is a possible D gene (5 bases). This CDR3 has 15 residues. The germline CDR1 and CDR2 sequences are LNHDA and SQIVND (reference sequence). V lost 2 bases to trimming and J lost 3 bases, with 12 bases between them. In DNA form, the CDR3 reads TGTGCCAGTAGTATAATAGGGAGTGATACAGATACGCAGTATTTT. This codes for CASSIIGSDTDTQYF.

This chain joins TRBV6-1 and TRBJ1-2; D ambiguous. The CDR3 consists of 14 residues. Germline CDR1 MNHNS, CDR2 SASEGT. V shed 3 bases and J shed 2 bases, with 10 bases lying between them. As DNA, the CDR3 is TGTGCCAGCAGTGAGGGCAGAGAGAACTATGGCTACACCTTC. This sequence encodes CASSEGRENYGYTF.

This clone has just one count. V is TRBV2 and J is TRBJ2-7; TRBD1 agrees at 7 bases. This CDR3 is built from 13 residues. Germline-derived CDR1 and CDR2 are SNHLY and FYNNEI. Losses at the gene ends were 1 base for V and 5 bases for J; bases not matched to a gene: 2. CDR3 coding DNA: TGTGCCAGCAGTGAAGACAGGGGCGACGAGCAGTACTTC. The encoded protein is CASSEDRGDEQYF. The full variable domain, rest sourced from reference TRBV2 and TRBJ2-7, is EPEVTQTPSHQVTQMGQEVILRCVPISNHLYFYWYRQILGQKVEFLVSFYNNEISEKSEIFDDQFSVERPDGSNFTLKIRSTKLEDSAMYFCASSEDRGDEQYFGPGTRLTVT.

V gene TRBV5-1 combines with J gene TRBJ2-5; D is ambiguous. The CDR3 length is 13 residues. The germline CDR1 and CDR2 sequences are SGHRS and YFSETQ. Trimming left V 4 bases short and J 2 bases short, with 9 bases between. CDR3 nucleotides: TGCGCCAGCAGCCGGCCGGATCAAGAGACCCAGTACTTC. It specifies CASSRPDQETQYF.